A single T cell receptor beta chain is shown here with its context. In the authors' methods: Nucleated cell number was recorded as an estimate derived from reference gene primer amplification. Assay: immunoSEQ multiplex PCR; the TCRdb copy retains only in-frame clones and omits some. V, J and clone size reflect that table, while D and trimming were determined from the DNA. The sample records around 85,000 clones, roughly 89% being singletons. The CDR3 is 16 amino acids. The germline CDR1 and CDR2 sequences are SGHRS and YFSETQ. V was clipped by 4 bases and J by 3 bases, with 19 bases between them. The data were taken from a study of blood T cell repertoires in COVID-19. Study information: The origin of the acute and convalescent COVID-19 samples was the United States, Italy and Spain. Nucleic acid was either cDNA or gDNA, and it came from T cells, B-cell-depleted T cells, or PBMCs.

This receptor was obtained from a woman of 80 years or more with active or convalescent COVID-19. The chain combines TRBV5-1 with TRBJ2-5, with D possibly matching TRBD1 (7 bases). The sample consisted of peripheral blood. CDR3 DNA sequence: TGCGCCAGCAGCGTTGGAGCAGGGGGACTTGAAGAGACCCAGTACTTC. Residues: CASSVGAGGLEETQYF.